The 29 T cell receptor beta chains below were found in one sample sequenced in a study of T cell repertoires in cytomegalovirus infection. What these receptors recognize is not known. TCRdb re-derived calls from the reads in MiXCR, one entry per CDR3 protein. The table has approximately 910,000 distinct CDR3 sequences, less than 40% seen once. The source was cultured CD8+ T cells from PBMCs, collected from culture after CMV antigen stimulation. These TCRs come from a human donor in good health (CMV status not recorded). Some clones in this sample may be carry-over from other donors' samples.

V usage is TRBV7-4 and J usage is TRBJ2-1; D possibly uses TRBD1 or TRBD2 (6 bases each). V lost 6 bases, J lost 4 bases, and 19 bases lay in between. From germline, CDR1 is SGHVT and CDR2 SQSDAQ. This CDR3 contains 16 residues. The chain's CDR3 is CASRYRGALDYNEQFF. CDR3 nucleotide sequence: TGTGCCAGCAGGTATAGGGGGGCGCTTGATTACAATGAGCAGTTCTTC.

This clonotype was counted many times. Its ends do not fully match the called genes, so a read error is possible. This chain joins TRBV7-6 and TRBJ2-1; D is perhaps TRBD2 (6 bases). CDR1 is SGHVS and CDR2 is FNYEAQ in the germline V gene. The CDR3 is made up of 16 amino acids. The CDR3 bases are TGTGCTAGCAGCTTAGCGGTCGGGGCCACCTACAATGAGCAGTTCTTC. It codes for CASSLAVGATYNEQFF.

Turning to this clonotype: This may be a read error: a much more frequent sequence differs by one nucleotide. This CDR3 reads CASSHNTEAFF. The CDR3 DNA reads TGTGCCAGCAGCCACAACACTGAAGCTTTCTTT. This chain uses TRBV6-1 with TRBJ1-1; D remains unclear. CDR1 and CDR2 (germline): MNHNS, SASEGT. V lost 6 bases to trimming and J lost 2 bases, with 4 bases between them. The length of the CDR3 is 11 residues.

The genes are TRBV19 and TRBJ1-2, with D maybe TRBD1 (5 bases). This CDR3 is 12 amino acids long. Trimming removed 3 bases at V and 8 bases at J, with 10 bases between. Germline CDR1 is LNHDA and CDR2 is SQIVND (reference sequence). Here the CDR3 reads CASSIGDPGYTF. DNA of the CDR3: TGTGCCAGTAGTATCGGGGACCCCGGCTACACCTTC. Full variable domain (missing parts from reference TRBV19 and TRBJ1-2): DGGITQSPKYLFRKEGQNVTLSCEQNLNHDAMYWYRQDPGQGLRLIYYSQIVNDFQKGDIAEGYSVSREKKESFPLTVTSAQKNPTAFYLCASSIGDPGYTFGSGTRLTVV.

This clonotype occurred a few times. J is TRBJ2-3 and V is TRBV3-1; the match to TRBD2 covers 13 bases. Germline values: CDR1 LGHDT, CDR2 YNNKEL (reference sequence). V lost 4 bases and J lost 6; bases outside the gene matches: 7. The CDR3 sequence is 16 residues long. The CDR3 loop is CASSPGLAGPGDTQYF. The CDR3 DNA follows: TGTGCCAGCAGCCCGGGACTAGCGGGGCCCGGTGATACGCAGTATTTT.

CDR3 coding DNA: TGTGCCAGCAGTGAAATGTGGCGGGGCGAGTCGAATGAGCAGTTCTTC. Translation: CASSEMWRGESNEQFF. The J gene is TRBJ2-1, the V gene TRBV2; possible D gene TRBD2, 6 bases. Germline-derived CDR1 and CDR2 are SNHLY and FYNNEI. The CDR3 is 16 residues long. Between the trimmed V and J ends, which lost 2 bases and 7 bases, there was a span of 18 bases.

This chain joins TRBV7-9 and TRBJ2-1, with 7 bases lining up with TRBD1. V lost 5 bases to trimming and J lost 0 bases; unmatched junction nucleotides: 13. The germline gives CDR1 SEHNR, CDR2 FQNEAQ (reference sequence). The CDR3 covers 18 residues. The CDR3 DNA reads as TGTGCCAGCAGCCCTCGAGGGACAGAATTAAGCTCCTACAATGAGCAGTTCTTC. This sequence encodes CASSPRGTELSSYNEQFF.

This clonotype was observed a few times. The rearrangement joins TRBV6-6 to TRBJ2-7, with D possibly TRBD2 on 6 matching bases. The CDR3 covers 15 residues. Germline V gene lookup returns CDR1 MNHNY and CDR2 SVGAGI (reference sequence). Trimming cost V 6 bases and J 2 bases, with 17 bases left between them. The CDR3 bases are TGTGCCAGCAGCTCCCGGAGCGGGTTCCCCTACGAGCAGTACTTC. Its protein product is CASSSRSGFPYEQYF.

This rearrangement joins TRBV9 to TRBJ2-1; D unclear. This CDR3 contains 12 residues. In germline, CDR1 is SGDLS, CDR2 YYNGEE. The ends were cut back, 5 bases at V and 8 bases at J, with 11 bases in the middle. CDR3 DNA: TGTGCCAGCAGGCGCCAAGGGCATGAGCAGTTCTTC. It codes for CASRRQGHEQFF.

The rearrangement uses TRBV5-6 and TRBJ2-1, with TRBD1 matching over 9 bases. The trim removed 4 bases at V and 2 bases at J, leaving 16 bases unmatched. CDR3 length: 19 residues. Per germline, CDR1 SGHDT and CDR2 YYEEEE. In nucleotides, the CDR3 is TGTGCCAGCAGCGGGGGACAGGGTGTTTCGGGGTGGGCCTACAATGAGCAGTTCTTC. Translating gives CASSGGQGVSGWAYNEQFF. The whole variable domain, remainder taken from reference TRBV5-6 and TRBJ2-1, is DAGVTQSPTHLIKTRGQQVTLRCSPKSGHDTVSWYQQALGQGPQFIFQYYEEEERQRGNFPDRFSGHQFPNYSSELNVNALLLGDSALYLCASSGGQGVSGWAYNEQFFGPGTRLTVL.

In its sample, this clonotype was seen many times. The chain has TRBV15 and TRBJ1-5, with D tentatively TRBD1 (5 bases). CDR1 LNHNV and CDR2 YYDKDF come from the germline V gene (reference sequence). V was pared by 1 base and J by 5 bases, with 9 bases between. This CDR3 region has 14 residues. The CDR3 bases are TGTGCCACCAGCAGAGGGGACGGGTATCAGCCCCAGCATTTT. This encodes CATSRGDGYQPQHF.

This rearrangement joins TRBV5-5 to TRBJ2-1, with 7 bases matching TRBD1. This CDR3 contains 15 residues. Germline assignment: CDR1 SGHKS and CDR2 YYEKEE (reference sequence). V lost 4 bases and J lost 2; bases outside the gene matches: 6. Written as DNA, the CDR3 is TGTGCCAGCAGCCAGGACAGGCCCACCTACAATGAGCAGTTCTTC. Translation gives CASSQDRPTYNEQFF.

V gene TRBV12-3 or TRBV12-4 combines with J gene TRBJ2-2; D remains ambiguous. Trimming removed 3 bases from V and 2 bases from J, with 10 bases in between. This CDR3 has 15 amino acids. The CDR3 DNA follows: TGTGCCAGCAGTTTGAAGAGTCCTAACACCGGGGAGCTGTTTTTT. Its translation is CASSLKSPNTGELFF.

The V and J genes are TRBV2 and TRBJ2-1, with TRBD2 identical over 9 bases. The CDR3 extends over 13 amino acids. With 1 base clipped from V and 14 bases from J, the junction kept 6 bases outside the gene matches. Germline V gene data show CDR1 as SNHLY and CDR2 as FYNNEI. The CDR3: CASSEDRRGGKFF. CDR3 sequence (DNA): TGTGCCAGCAGTGAAGATCGGCGGGGGGGCAAGTTCTTC.

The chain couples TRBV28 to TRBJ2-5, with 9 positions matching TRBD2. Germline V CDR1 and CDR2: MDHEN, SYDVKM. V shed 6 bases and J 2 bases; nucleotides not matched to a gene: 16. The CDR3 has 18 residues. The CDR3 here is CASSPRWNSGGPQETQYF. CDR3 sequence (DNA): TGTGCCAGCAGCCCTAGGTGGAATAGCGGGGGCCCTCAAGAGACCCAGTACTTC.

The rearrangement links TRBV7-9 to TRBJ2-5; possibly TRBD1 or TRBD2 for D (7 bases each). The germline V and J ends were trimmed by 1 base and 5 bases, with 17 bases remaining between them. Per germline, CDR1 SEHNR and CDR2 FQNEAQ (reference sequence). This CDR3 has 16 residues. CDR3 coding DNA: TGTGCCAGCAGCTTAGAGGGGGGGACAGATTACGAGACCCAGTACTTC. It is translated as CASSLEGGTDYETQYF.

CDR3 in amino acids: CASSRRDSGTGELFF. The CDR3 DNA reads as TGTGCCAGCAGCAGGAGGGACAGCGGGACCGGGGAGCTGTTTTTT. The rearrangement joins TRBV7-9 to TRBJ2-2; D perhaps matches TRBD1 (7 bases). The CDR3 has 15 residues. V gave up 5 bases and J gave up 5 bases, with 15 bases separating them. Germline V gives CDR1 SEHNR, CDR2 FQNEAQ (reference sequence).

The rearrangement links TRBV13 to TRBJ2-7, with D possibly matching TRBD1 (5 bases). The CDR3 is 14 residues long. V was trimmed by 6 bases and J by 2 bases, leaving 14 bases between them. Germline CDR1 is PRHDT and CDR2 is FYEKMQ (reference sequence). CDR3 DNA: TGTGCCAGCAGTGCGGCCAGGGAACCCTACGAGCAGTACGTC. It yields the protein CASSAAREPYEQYV.

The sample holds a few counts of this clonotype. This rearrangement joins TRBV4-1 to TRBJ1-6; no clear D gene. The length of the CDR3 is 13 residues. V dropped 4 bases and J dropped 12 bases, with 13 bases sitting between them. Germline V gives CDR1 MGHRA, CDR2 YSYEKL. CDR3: CASSPSFVGPLHF. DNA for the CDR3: TGCGCCAGCAGCCCATCCTTCGTGGGACCCCTCCACTTT.

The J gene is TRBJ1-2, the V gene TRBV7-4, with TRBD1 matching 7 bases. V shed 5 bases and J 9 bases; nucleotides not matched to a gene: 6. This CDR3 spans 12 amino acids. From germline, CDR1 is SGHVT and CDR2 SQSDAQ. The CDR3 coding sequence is TGTGCCAGCAGCGATAACAGGGGACGCTACACCTTC. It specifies CASSDNRGRYTF.

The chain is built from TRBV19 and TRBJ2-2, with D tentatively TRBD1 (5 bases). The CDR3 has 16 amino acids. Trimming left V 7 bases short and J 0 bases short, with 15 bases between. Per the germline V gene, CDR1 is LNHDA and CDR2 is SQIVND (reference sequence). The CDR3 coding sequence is TGTGCCAGTATGGGGCTAGGGTACTCGAACACCGGGGAGCTGTTTTTT. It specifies CASMGLGYSNTGELFF. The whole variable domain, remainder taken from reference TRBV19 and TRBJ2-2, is DGGITQSPKYLFRKEGQNVTLSCEQNLNHDAMYWYRQDPGQGLRLIYYSQIVNDFQKGDIAEGYSVSREKKESFPLTVTSAQKNPTAFYLCASMGLGYSNTGELFFGEGSRLTVL.

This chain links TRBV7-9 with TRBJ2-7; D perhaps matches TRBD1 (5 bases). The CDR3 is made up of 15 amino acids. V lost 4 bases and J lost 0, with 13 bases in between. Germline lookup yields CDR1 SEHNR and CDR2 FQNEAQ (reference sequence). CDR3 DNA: TGTGCCAGCAGCTCCAGGGTCGTGGGCTCCTACGAGCAGTACTTC. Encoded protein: CASSSRVVGSYEQYF.

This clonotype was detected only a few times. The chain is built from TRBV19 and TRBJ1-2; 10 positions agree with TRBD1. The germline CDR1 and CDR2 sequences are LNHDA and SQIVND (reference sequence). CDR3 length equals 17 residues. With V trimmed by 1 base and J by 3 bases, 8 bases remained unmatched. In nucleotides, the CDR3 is TGTGCCAGTAGTATAGGCTACCGGGACAGGGGATACTATGGCTACACCTTC. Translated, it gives CASSIGYRDRGYYGYTF.

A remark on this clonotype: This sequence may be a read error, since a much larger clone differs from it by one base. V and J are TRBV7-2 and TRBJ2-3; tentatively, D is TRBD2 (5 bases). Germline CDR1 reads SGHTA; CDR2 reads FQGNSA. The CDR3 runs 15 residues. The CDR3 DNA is TGTGTCAGCAGCTTTATGGACTTATTCACAGATACGCAGTATTTT. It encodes CVSSFMDLFTDTQYF.

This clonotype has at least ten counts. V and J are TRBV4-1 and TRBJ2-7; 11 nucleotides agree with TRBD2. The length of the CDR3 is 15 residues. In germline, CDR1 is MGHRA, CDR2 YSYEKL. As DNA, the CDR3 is TGTGCCAGCAGCCCCACTAGCGGGGGAACCTACGAGCAGTACGTC. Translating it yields CASSPTSGGTYEQYV.

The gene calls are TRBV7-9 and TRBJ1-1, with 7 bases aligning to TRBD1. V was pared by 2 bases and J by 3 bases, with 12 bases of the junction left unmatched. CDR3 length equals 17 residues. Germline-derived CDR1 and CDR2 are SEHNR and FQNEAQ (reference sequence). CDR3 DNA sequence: TGTGCCAGCAGCTTAAAGGGGGCCAGCCCTAGGGACACTGAAGCTTTCTTT. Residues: CASSLKGASPRDTEAFF.

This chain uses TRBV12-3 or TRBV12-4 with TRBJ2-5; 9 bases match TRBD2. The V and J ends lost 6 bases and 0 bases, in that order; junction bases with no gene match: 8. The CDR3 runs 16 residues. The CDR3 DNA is TGTGCCAGCAGATTTCGGCTAGCGGGACACCAAGAGACCCAGTACTTC. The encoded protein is CASRFRLAGHQETQYF.

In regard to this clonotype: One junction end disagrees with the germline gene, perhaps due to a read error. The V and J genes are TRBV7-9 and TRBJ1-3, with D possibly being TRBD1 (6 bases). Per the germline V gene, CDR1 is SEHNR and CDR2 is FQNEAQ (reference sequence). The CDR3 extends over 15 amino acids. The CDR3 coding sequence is TGTGCCACCAGCACTACAGGGATATCTGGAAACACCATATATTTT. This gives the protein CATSTTGISGNTIYF.

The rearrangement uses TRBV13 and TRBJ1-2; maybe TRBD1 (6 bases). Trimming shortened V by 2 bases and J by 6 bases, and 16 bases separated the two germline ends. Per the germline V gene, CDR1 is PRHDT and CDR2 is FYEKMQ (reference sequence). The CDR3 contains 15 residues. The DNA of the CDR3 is TGTGCCAGCAGCTTATCCAGGGGAAGGTCGGATGGCTACACCTTC. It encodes CASSLSRGRSDGYTF.